What follows are 5 T cell receptor beta chains derived from one specimen sequenced in a study of blood T cell repertoires in COVID-19. The assay was immunoSEQ multiplex PCR, and TCRdb's table has in-frame clones only and misses some. The data hold some 380,000 clones, with 70% to 90% observed a single time. Sequenced sample: PBMCs or T cells enriched from blood (not recorded which). Receptors were obtained from a woman between 40 and 50 years old with acute COVID-19.

The V call is TRBV7-2, the J call TRBJ2-7; TRBD2 aligns across 11 bases. From germline, CDR1 is SGHTA and CDR2 FQGNSA. The V gene end was trimmed by 3 bases and the J gene end by 6 bases; junction bases not matched to a gene: 4. This CDR3 contains 14 residues. CDR3 loop: CASSFSGGAAEQYF. DNA of the CDR3: TGTGCCAGCAGCTTTAGCGGGGGGGCTGCCGAGCAGTACTTC.

This clone appeared a few times. The chain couples TRBV7-9 to TRBJ2-7; 7 bases line up with TRBD2. CDR1 is SEHNR and CDR2 is FQNEAQ in the germline V gene (reference sequence). The CDR3 has 14 amino acids. Unmatched junction bases numbered 7, after V lost 5 bases and J lost 3 bases. The CDR3 loop is CASSHGGTDYEQYF. CDR3 coding DNA: TGTGCCAGCAGCCACGGGGGGACCGACTACGAGCAGTACTTC.

V and J are TRBV5-1 and TRBJ1-2; 7 bases fit TRBD1. V lost 3 bases, J lost 6 bases, and 5 bases stayed unmatched. The CDR3 runs to 13 residues. Looked up from germline, CDR1 is SGHRS and CDR2 is YFSETQ. The CDR3 region has the DNA TGCGCCAGCAGCTGGACAGGCGGCCATGGCTACACCTTC. It translates to CASSWTGGHGYTF. The whole variable domain, remainder taken from reference TRBV5-1 and TRBJ1-2, is KAGVTQTPRYLIKTRGQQVTLSCSPISGHRSVSWYQQTPGQGLQFLFEYFSETQRNKGNFPGRFSGRQFSNSRSEMNVSTLELGDSALYLCASSWTGGHGYTFGSGTRLTVV.

This clone was seen just once. The V gene is TRBV5-1, the J gene TRBJ1-5; a weak D match, TRBD1 (5 bases). Trimming left V 3 bases short and J 0 bases short, with 10 bases between. Germline loops: CDR1 SGHRS, CDR2 YFSETQ. The CDR3 loop spans 15 amino acids. DNA for the CDR3: TGCGCCAGCAGCTGGTCCGGGGGTAGCAATCAGCCCCAGCATTTT. Amino acids: CASSWSGGSNQPQHF.

CDR3 protein: CASSYRWTGLNTEAFF. The CDR3 DNA reads as TGTGCCAGCAGTTACCGATGGACAGGCCTGAACACTGAAGCTTTCTTT. The chain carries TRBV6-5 and TRBJ1-1; 7 bases map to TRBD1. Germline trimming cut 2 bases from V and 0 bases from J; bases unmatched to any gene: 6. CDR3 length: 16 amino acids. The V gene's germline CDR1 is MNHEY and CDR2 SVGAGI.